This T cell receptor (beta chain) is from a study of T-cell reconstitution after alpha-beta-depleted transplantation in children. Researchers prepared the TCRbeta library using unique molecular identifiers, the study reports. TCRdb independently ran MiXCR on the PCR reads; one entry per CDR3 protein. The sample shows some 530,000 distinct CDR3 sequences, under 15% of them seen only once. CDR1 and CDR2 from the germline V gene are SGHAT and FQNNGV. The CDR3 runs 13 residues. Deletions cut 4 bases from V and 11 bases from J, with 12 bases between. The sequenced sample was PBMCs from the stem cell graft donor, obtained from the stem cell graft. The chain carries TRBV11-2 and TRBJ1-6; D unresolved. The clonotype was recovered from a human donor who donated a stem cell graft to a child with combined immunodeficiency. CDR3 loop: CASSSVKTAPLHF. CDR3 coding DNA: TGTGCCAGCAGCTCAGTAAAGACGGCACCCCTCCACTTT.